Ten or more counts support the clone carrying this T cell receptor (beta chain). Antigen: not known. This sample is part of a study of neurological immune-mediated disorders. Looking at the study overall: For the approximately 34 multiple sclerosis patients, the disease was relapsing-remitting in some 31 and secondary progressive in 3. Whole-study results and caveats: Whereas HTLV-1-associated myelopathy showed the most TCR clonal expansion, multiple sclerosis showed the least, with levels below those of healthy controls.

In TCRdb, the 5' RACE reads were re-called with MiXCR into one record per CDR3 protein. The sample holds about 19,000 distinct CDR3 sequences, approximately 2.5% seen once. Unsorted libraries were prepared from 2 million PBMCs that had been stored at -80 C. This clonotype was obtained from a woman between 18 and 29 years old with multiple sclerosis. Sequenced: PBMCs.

CDR3 bases: TGTGCCAGCAGCTCCGGACTGAAGGGCCAAGAGACCCAGTACTTC. It codes for CASSSGLKGQETQYF. The chain links TRBV9 to TRBJ2-5; TRBD2 might be the D (5 bases). The CDR3 sequence is 15 residues long. The V gene lost 4 bases and the J gene lost 1 base, with 14 bases spanning the gap. Germline assignment: CDR1 SGDLS and CDR2 YYNGEE.